These 18 T cell receptor beta chains share one sample of origin, sequenced in a study of spatial heterogeneity in lung cancer. Specified time point: blood at routine non-recurrence follow-up after resection. In TCRdb, the 5' RACE reads were re-called with MiXCR into one record per CDR3 protein. Found here are tens of thousands of distinct CDR3 sequences, more than 9% of them singletons; the top ten hold less than 35%. This sample comprised PBMCs, obtained at follow-up. The source of these receptors is a female donor with early-stage non-small cell lung cancer.

The chain combines TRBV7-9 with TRBJ2-6; D gene ambiguous. V was pared by 1 base and J by 0 bases, with 4 bases between. CDR1 and CDR2 from the germline V gene are SEHNR and FQNEAQ (reference sequence). CDR3 length: 15 residues. The CDR3 nucleotides read TGTGCCAGCAGCTTAGTAGTCTCTGGGGCCAACGTCCTGACTTTC. Translation gives CASSLVVSGANVLTF.

This clonotype was counted many times. This chain joins TRBV4-1 and TRBJ1-6; D is unresolved. Per germline, CDR1 MGHRA and CDR2 YSYEKL. The V end was cut by 0 bases, the J end by 7 bases, with 13 bases between. The CDR3 is 16 residues long. For the CDR3, the DNA is TGCGCCAGCAGCCAAGATCCAGGCTCGTCCAATTCACCCCTCCACTTT. Residues: CASSQDPGSSNSPLHF.

In its sample, this clonotype was seen many times. The genes are TRBV27 and TRBJ2-1; 8 bases line up with TRBD1. With V trimmed by 5 bases and J by 8 bases, 8 bases remained unmatched. This CDR3 is 14 amino acids long. CDR1 and CDR2 from the germline V gene are MNHEY and SMNVEV (reference sequence). The chain's CDR3 is CASSRQGPRDEQFF. CDR3 sequence (DNA): TGTGCCAGCAGTAGACAGGGGCCCCGAGATGAGCAGTTCTTC.

The genes are TRBV7-2 and TRBJ2-2, with D possibly matching TRBD1 (5 bases). This CDR3 comprises 15 residues. V gave up 0 bases and J gave up 7 bases, with 12 bases separating them. The germline V gene encodes CDR1 SGHTA and CDR2 FQGNSA. In nucleotides, the CDR3 is TGTGCCAGCAGCTTAGCCCCAGGGAAAATCGGGGAGCTGTTTTTT. Translating gives CASSLAPGKIGELFF.

This clonotype was detected many times. V is TRBV2 and J is TRBJ1-2; TRBD1 might be the D (5 bases). Germline V gene data show CDR1 as SNHLY and CDR2 as FYNNEI. The ends were cut back, 5 bases at V and 4 bases at J, with 11 bases in the middle. This CDR3 spans 13 amino acids. CDR3 in DNA: TGTGCCAGCAGTTCCGACAGCTTCTATGGCTACACCTTC. Protein: CASSSDSFYGYTF.

CDR3 in amino acids: CASTPSQLAGGLNEQFF. Written as DNA, the CDR3 is TGTGCCAGCACCCCCAGCCAATTAGCGGGGGGGCTTAATGAGCAGTTCTTC. This chain connects TRBV9 to TRBJ2-1; 11 nucleotides align to TRBD2. This CDR3 region has 17 residues. The V and J ends lost 6 bases and 7 bases, in that order; junction bases with no gene match: 15. CDR1 and CDR2 from the germline V gene are SGDLS and YYNGEE.

The rearrangement joins TRBV4-1 to TRBJ2-3; TRBD2 matches 13 bases. CDR1 and CDR2 (germline): MGHRA, YSYEKL. This CDR3 is built from 17 residues. Trimming took 3 bases from V and 3 from J; bases not matched to a gene: 6. The CDR3 DNA reads as TGCGCCAGCAGCCAGATCGGACTAGCGGGGGTGACAGATACGCAGTATTTT. Amino acids: CASSQIGLAGVTDTQYF.

This clonotype was detected a few times. The rearrangement links TRBV29-1 to TRBJ1-1; D is ambiguous. Germline CDR1 reads SQVTM; CDR2 reads ANQGSEA. V dropped 6 bases and J dropped 8 bases, with 16 bases sitting between them. CDR3 length equals 12 residues. The chain's CDR3 is CSVTPPRSEAFF. The CDR3 DNA reads as TGCAGCGTCACCCCCCCCAGGTCCGAAGCTTTCTTT.

This clonotype was detected ten times or more. The V gene is TRBV13, the J gene TRBJ1-5; 7 nucleotides agree with TRBD1. CDR1 PRHDT and CDR2 FYEKMQ come from the germline V gene (reference sequence). This CDR3 region has 17 residues. Trimming at V came to 0 bases and at J to 6 bases, leaving 11 bases not matched to a gene. The CDR3 loop is CASSLGVTGRGGQPQHF. CDR3 DNA: TGTGCCAGCAGCTTAGGGGTGACAGGGCGAGGGGGTCAGCCCCAGCATTTT. The full variable domain, with the rest looked up from reference TRBV13 and TRBJ1-5, is AAGVIQSPRHLIKEKRETATLKCYPIPRHDTVYWYQQGPGQDPQFLISFYEKMQSDKGSIPDRFSAQQFSDYHSELNMSSLELGDSALYFCASSLGVTGRGGQPQHFGDGTRLSIL.

At least ten counts were recorded for this clonotype. The chain employs TRBV7-9 and TRBJ1-2; D is uncertain. CDR3 length: 12 amino acids. V gave up 1 base and J gave up 8 bases, with 8 bases separating them. Germline CDR1 SEHNR, CDR2 FQNEAQ (reference sequence). As DNA, the CDR3 is TGTGCCAGCAGCTTAGGACGACTCGGCTACACCTTC. Its translation: CASSLGRLGYTF.

The CDR3 coding sequence is TGTGCCAGCAGGGGGACAGGGACTGAAGCTTTCTTT. Amino acids: CASRGTGTEAFF. This chain connects TRBV2 to TRBJ1-1, with TRBD1 identical over 9 bases. This CDR3 region has 12 residues. Germline V lookup: CDR1 SNHLY, CDR2 FYNNEI. V shed 6 bases, J shed 5 bases, and the junction held 1 base outside the gene matches. The variable domain in full, completed from reference TRBV2 and TRBJ1-1, reads EPEVTQTPSHQVTQMGQEVILRCVPISNHLYFYWYRQILGQKVEFLVSFYNNEISEKSEIFDDQFSVERPDGSNFTLKIRSTKLEDSAMYFCASRGTGTEAFFGQGTRLTVV.

This clonotype was seen only a few times. J is TRBJ1-1 and V is TRBV7-6, with D possibly TRBD1 on 5 matching bases. Trimming stripped 1 base from V and 8 bases from J, with 14 bases between. CDR3 size: 14 residues. Germline values: CDR1 SGHVS, CDR2 FNYEAQ. The CDR3, as DNA: TGTGCCAGCAGCTTAGAGGGGCGGGGCGCCGAAGCTTTCTTT. Amino acids: CASSLEGRGAEAFF.

There are many counts of this clonotype. This chain links TRBV2 with TRBJ1-5, with D possibly being TRBD1 (6 bases). This CDR3 spans 14 amino acids. The V gene lost 7 bases and the J gene lost 0 bases, with 10 bases spanning the gap. Germline V lookup: CDR1 SNHLY, CDR2 FYNNEI. The CDR3 bases are TGTGCCAGCACTAAGGACAGTAGCAATCAGCCCCAGCATTTT. Translation: CASTKDSSNQPQHF.

This clonotype was observed many times. This chain links TRBV4-3 with TRBJ1-4, with D possibly being TRBD1 (5 bases). The germline V gene encodes CDR1 LGHNA and CDR2 YSLEER. There are 21 residues in the CDR3. The ends were cut back, 0 bases at V and 4 bases at J, with 27 bases in the middle. CDR3: CASSQDPHEWKGNHDNEKLFF. CDR3 DNA: TGCGCCAGCAGCCAAGACCCTCACGAGTGGAAGGGGAATCATGATAATGAAAAACTGTTTTTT.

Ten or more counts support this clonotype. The V call is TRBV7-8, the J call TRBJ2-5; TRBD1 agrees at 10 bases. V shed 6 bases, J shed 5 bases, and the junction held 6 bases outside the gene matches. Germline lookup yields CDR1 SGHVS and CDR2 FQNEAQ. This CDR3 contains 14 residues. The CDR3 protein is CASRRDRGSETQYF. The CDR3 DNA is TGTGCCAGCAGGAGGGACAGGGGTTCGGAGACCCAGTACTTC.

As for this clonotype: Since a much larger clone is just one base distant, this may be a read error. The chain joins TRBV7-9 to TRBJ1-2, with D possibly TRBD1 on 6 matching bases. CDR3 length: 13 amino acids. The germline V and J ends were trimmed by 1 base and 4 bases, with 7 bases remaining between them. Germline CDR1 is SEHNR and CDR2 is FQNEAQ (reference sequence). CDR3 nucleotide sequence: TGTGCCAGCAGCTTAGTGGACAGCTATGGCTACACCTTC. Translation gives CASSLVDSYGYTF.

This clonotype was counted ten times or more. The chain combines TRBV7-2 with TRBJ2-1, with 7 bases identical to TRBD1. Per germline, CDR1 SGHTA and CDR2 FQGNSA. J lost 4 bases, V lost 11 bases, and 11 bases had no gene match. There are 14 residues in the CDR3. In DNA form, the CDR3 reads TGTGCCGGGGCCACGGCAGGGGGTTACAATGAGCAGTTCTTC. This gives the protein CAGATAGGYNEQFF.

CDR3 coding DNA: TGTGCCAGCAGTCCCGGGGCGAATCAGCCCCAGCATTTT. It translates to CASSPGANQPQHF. This chain uses TRBV7-3 with TRBJ1-5; tentatively, D is TRBD1 (5 bases). In germline, CDR1 is SGHTA, CDR2 FQGTGA. The CDR3 spans 13 residues. The V end lost 6 bases, the J end lost 4 bases, and 10 bases lay between the germline ends.